A selection of T cell receptor beta chains follows, all from one sample in a study of early T cells in non-severe SARS-CoV-2 infection. TCRdb re-derived calls from the 5' RACE reads in MiXCR, one entry per CDR3 protein. This table holds about 79,000 distinct CDR3 sequences, less than 15% found once. Material for sequencing was whole blood. Every receptor here comes from an adult who was a healthcare worker with PCR-confirmed SARS-CoV-2 infection or an uninfected control (not recorded which). CDR3s include the opening cysteine and the closing phenylalanine or tryptophan. D genes are given only for firm matches. Some rows mark clone size as missing; the rest say once, few, many or name a class of expanded clone.

v_gene,d_gene,abundance,j_gene,CDR3nt,CDR3aa
TRBV6-1,.,many,TRBJ1-4,TGTGCCAGCGGCTTACAGTTAAATGAAAAACTGTTTTTT,CASGLQLNEKLFF
TRBV5-4,.,.,TRBJ2-1,TGTGCCAGCAGGTCATACAATGAGCAGTTCTTC,CASRSYNEQFF
TRBV28,.,few,TRBJ1-2,TGTGCCAGCAGTTTGCGGGGGGCTGGCTATGGCTACACCTTC,CASSLRGAGYGYTF
TRBV28,.,many,TRBJ1-1,TGTGCCAGCAGTATTTATACGGAGACTGAAGCTTTCTTT,CASSIYTETEAFF
TRBV5-6,.,.,TRBJ1-1,TGTGCCAGCAGCTTTAATGTCGTGATGAACACTGAAGCTTTCTTT,CASSFNVVMNTEAFF
TRBV5-1,.,.,TRBJ1-1,TGCGCCAGCAGCTTGGGCATTGACTTGAACACTGAAGCTTTCTTT,CASSLGIDLNTEAFF
TRBV30,.,few,TRBJ1-3,TGTGCCTCTAGTGTTGGAAACACCATATATTTT,CASSVGNTIYF
TRBV29-1,.,.,TRBJ2-5,TGCAGCGTTGAGGGCGACTACCAAGAGACCCAGTACTTC,CSVEGDYQETQYF
TRBV4-1,.,.,TRBJ1-2,TGCGCCAGCAGCACTACCCGAGCGTCTTTGGCGGTTGTATGGGGCTACACCTTC,CASSTTRASLAVVWGYTF
TRBV5-1,.,.,TRBJ2-5,TGCGCCAGCAGCTTGGGGACTACTCAAGAGACCCAGTACTTC,CASSLGTTQETQYF
TRBV28,.,few,TRBJ1-1,TGTGCCAGCAGTTCCCATGGAACTGAAGCTTTCTTT,CASSSHGTEAFF
TRBV20-1,.,few,TRBJ1-1,TGCAGTGCTAGAGTTATGAACACTGAAGCTTTCTTT,CSARVMNTEAFF
TRBV9,.,many,TRBJ2-7,TGTGCCAGCAGCGTAGCTGGTCAGGGGAGCGAGCAGTACTTC,CASSVAGQGSEQYF
TRBV27,TRBD1,.,TRBJ1-4,TGTGCCAGCAGTTTTATGGGACAGGGAAATGAAAAACTGTTTTTT,CASSFMGQGNEKLFF
TRBV2,.,.,TRBJ2-7,TGTGCCAGCAGTGAAGCGCTTCTGACAGCCCGCTTC,CASSEALLTARF
TRBV14,TRBD1,.,TRBJ2-7,TGTGCCAGCAGCCACCCCCTGGGACAGGGTGGCTCCTACGAGCAGTACTTC,CASSHPLGQGGSYEQYF
TRBV5-8,.,many,TRBJ2-7,TGTGCCAGCAGCTTTAGAGGGGACTACGAGCAGTACTTC,CASSFRGDYEQYF
TRBV6-1,.,few,TRBJ1-2,TGTGCCAGCAGTGAGGTAAAGCTCTATGGCTACACCTTC,CASSEVKLYGYTF
TRBV27,TRBD1,.,TRBJ2-3,TGTGCCAGCAGGGGAACCGGGACAGTGGCTGGCGGCACAGATACGCAGTATTTT,CASRGTGTVAGGTDTQYF
TRBV7-3,.,.,TRBJ1-1,TGTGCCAGCAGCCCCTCCAACTCTGGGAACACTGAAGCTTTCTTT,CASSPSNSGNTEAFF
TRBV7-3,.,many,TRBJ2-3,TGTGCCAGCAGCTTAGCGGCAGGTCCGCAGTATTTT,CASSLAAGPQYF
TRBV7-9,.,.,TRBJ1-4,TGTGCCAGCAGCTTAGAAGAGCCGGGACGGATTAATGAAAAACTGTTTTTT,CASSLEEPGRINEKLFF
TRBV5-1,.,many,TRBJ2-7,TGCGCCAGCAGCGAGACTAGGGACGAGCAGTACTTC,CASSETRDEQYF
TRBV6-1,.,few,TRBJ1-5,TGTGCCAGCAGTCAGGAGGGAATAAGTCGAGTGTCCAATCAGCCCCAGCATTTT,CASSQEGISRVSNQPQHF
TRBV29-1,.,few,TRBJ1-4,TGCAGCGTTGCGGGAGGCTTAAGCGAAAAACTGTTTTTT,CSVAGGLSEKLFF
TRBV6-6,.,few,TRBJ1-5,TGTGCCAGCAGTCCACCTTATAGCAATCAGCCCCAGCATTTT,CASSPPYSNQPQHF
TRBV4-1,.,many,TRBJ2-3,TGCGCCAGCAGCCAAGTTCAGCAGGATACGCAGTATTTT,CASSQVQQDTQYF